What follows are 27 T cell receptor beta chains derived from one specimen sequenced in a study of blood T cell repertoires in COVID-19. Clones were read by immunoSEQ multiplex PCR, and TCRdb kept only the in-frame ones, dropping some. The table records roughly 440,000 clones, approximately 88% of them present only once. Sequencing was done on a sample of peripheral blood. The receptors were gathered from a woman in her forties or fifties with COVID-19, enrolled during active disease.

In this sample, this clone turned up a few times. The rearrangement uses TRBV10-1 and TRBJ1-1; 8 nucleotides match TRBD1. The CDR3 runs 14 residues. The germline V gene has CDR1 WNHNN and CDR2 SYGVQD (reference sequence). Germline trimming cut 7 bases from V and 3 bases from J; bases unmatched to any gene: 7. The CDR3, as DNA: TGCGCCAGCACCCGGGACAGGAGTGACACTGAAGCTTTCTTT. Translation: CASTRDRSDTEAFF.

This CDR3 reads CASSLQGGEPQHF. In nucleotides, the CDR3 is TGTGCCAGCAGCTTGCAGGGCGGCGAGCCCCAGCATTTT. The chain couples TRBV5-8 to TRBJ1-5, with D perhaps matching TRBD1 (5 bases). With 1 base removed from V and 8 bases from J, the gap between germline ends came to 10 bases. The CDR3 has 13 residues. CDR1 is SGHTS and CDR2 is YDEGEE in the germline V gene.

J is TRBJ2-3 and V is TRBV5-1; D not resolved. CDR1 SGHRS and CDR2 YFSETQ come from the germline V gene. Trimming pared 4 bases from V and 1 base from J, leaving 10 bases between. The CDR3 spans 14 residues. Here the CDR3 DNA reads TGCGCCAGCAGCCAGGATCCCCGCACAGATACGCAGTATTTT. Translated: CASSQDPRTDTQYF.

The chain recombines TRBV30 with TRBJ1-2; TRBD1 might be the D (6 bases). In germline, CDR1 is GTSNPN, CDR2 SVGIG (reference sequence). This CDR3 has 14 residues. The V end lost 2 bases, the J end lost 7 bases, and 17 bases lay between the germline ends. Written as DNA, the CDR3 is TGTGCCTGGAGTCTCGAAAGGGTGGGGGCTGGCTACACCTTC. The encoded protein is CAWSLERVGAGYTF.

The rearrangement uses TRBV19 and TRBJ2-1; D perhaps matches TRBD1 (5 bases). The germline CDR1 and CDR2 sequences are LNHDA and SQIVND (reference sequence). Trimming removed 9 bases from V and 3 bases from J, with 9 bases in between. This CDR3 contains 12 residues. The CDR3 coding sequence is TGTGCCAGCCAGGGCTACTACAATGAGCAGTTCTTC. This gives the protein CASQGYYNEQFF. The full variable domain, completed using reference TRBV19 and TRBJ2-1, is DGGITQSPKYLFRKEGQNVTLSCEQNLNHDAMYWYRQDPGQGLRLIYYSQIVNDFQKGDIAEGYSVSREKKESFPLTVTSAQKNPTAFYLCASQGYYNEQFFGPGTRLTVL.

The chain combines TRBV6-5 with TRBJ1-6, with D maybe TRBD1 (6 bases). Germline-derived CDR1 and CDR2 are MNHEY and SVGAGI. The V end lost 4 bases, the J end lost 10 bases, and 14 bases lay between the germline ends. CDR3 length: 14 residues. The CDR3 reads CASSSEAGESPLHF. The CDR3 bases are TGTGCCAGCAGTTCGGAGGCAGGGGAGTCACCCCTCCACTTT.

The genes are TRBV30 and TRBJ2-6; 7 bases match TRBD1. Germline CDR1 is GTSNPN and CDR2 is SVGIG (reference sequence). The CDR3 contains 14 residues. CDR3 coding DNA: TGTGCGAAGAAGGGGGCGCAGGGGGCCAACGTCCTGACTTTC. Protein: CAKKGAQGANVLTF.

V is TRBV27 and J is TRBJ1-2; 8 bases are a match to TRBD1. J gave up 5 bases and V 0 bases, and 11 bases lay outside the gene matches. The CDR3 loop spans 17 amino acids. CDR1 MNHEY and CDR2 SMNVEV come from the germline V gene (reference sequence). CDR3 bases: TGTGCCAGCAGTTTATCGTTCGCTAGGGACAGGTGGTATGGCTACACCTTC. As protein: CASSLSFARDRWYGYTF.

The CDR3: CASSPTRGGNTIYF. CDR3 coding DNA: TGTGCCAGCAGCCCTACCCGGGGTGGAAACACCATATATTTT. This chain uses TRBV7-2 with TRBJ1-3; D gene unclear. Per the germline V gene, CDR1 is SGHTA and CDR2 is FQGNSA. This CDR3 contains 14 residues. Trimming cost V 5 bases and J 3 bases, with 11 bases left between them.

The rearrangement links TRBV20-1 to TRBJ1-5; D gene ambiguous. Germline V gene sequence: CDR1 DFQATT, CDR2 SNEGSKA (reference sequence). The ends were cut back, 5 bases at V and 7 bases at J, with 9 bases in the middle. The CDR3 loop spans 11 amino acids. The CDR3 coding sequence is TGCAGTGCTGGCAGGATCCAGCCCCAGCATTTT. Its translation is CSAGRIQPQHF.

V gene TRBV12-5 combines with J gene TRBJ1-1; 10 bases agree with TRBD1. This CDR3 comprises 13 residues. Trimming removed 5 bases from V and 5 bases from J; junction bases left unmatched: 2. CDR1 LGHNT and CDR2 FRNRAP come from the germline V gene. CDR3 protein: CASGGQGGTEAFF. For the CDR3, the DNA is TGTGCTAGTGGTGGACAGGGGGGAACTGAAGCTTTCTTT.

The chain employs TRBV19 and TRBJ2-7; D may be TRBD1 (6 bases). V was shortened by 5 bases and J by 2 bases, with 16 bases between the two germline ends. The CDR3 is 15 amino acids. The germline gives CDR1 LNHDA, CDR2 SQIVND (reference sequence). This CDR3 is CASSSFRGPAYEQYF. DNA of the CDR3: TGTGCCAGTAGTTCGTTCAGGGGTCCCGCCTACGAGCAGTACTTC.

The chain employs TRBV3-1 (or the pseudogene TRBV3-2) and TRBJ1-4, with a possible D match to TRBD1 (6 bases). Trimming removed 4 bases at V and 7 bases at J, with 16 bases between. From germline, CDR1 is LGHDT and CDR2 YNNKEL (reference sequence). CDR3 size: 15 residues. CDR3 amino acids: CASSRRGRGGEKLFF. In DNA, the CDR3 is TGTGCCAGCAGCCGGAGAGGAAGGGGGGGTGAAAAACTGTTTTTT.

The chain carries TRBV24-1 and TRBJ1-5; D unclear. The CDR3 has 14 amino acids. Deletions cut 5 bases from V and 7 bases from J, with 14 bases between. CDR1 is KGHDR and CDR2 is SFDVKD in the germline V gene. CDR3 amino acids: CATSGRERGQPQHF. In nucleotides, the CDR3 is TGTGCCACCAGTGGACGGGAGAGAGGGCAGCCCCAGCATTTT.

Concerning this clone itself: The sample contains more than one DNA sequence encoding this CDR3. The gene calls are TRBV12-3 or TRBV12-4 and TRBJ2-7; D might be TRBD2 (5 bases). Between the trimmed V and J ends, which lost 4 bases and 3 bases, there was a span of 7 bases. The CDR3 is made up of 12 amino acids. The CDR3 loop is CASSSTSYEQYF. CDR3 nucleotides: TGTGCCAGCAGTTCTACTAGCTACGAGCAGTACTTC.

This clone was seen a few times. The V and J genes are TRBV7-3 and TRBJ1-1; D gene ambiguous. Germline lookup yields CDR1 SGHTA and CDR2 FQGTGA. The CDR3 spans 13 residues. Trimming cost V 0 bases and J 6 bases, with 8 bases left between them. CDR3 region: CASSLTGRSEAFF. CDR3 sequence (DNA): TGTGCCAGCAGCTTAACGGGGAGATCTGAAGCTTTCTTT.

The V and J genes are TRBV6-5 and TRBJ1-1, with D possibly being TRBD1 (5 bases). CDR3 size: 16 residues. The germline V and J ends were trimmed by 0 bases and 1 base, with 12 bases remaining between them. Germline assignment: CDR1 MNHEY and CDR2 SVGAGI. CDR3 sequence reads: CASSYSGGRRNTEAFF. The CDR3 DNA is TGTGCCAGCAGTTACTCGGGGGGGAGACGGAACACTGAAGCTTTCTTT.

This clone occurred a few times. This chain connects TRBV9 to TRBJ1-1; D might be TRBD1 (6 bases). Trimming left V 2 bases short and J 1 base short, with 9 bases between. The CDR3 is 14 residues long. The germline CDR1 and CDR2 sequences are SGDLS and YYNGEE. This chain's CDR3 is CASSVGQWNTEAFF. The DNA for the CDR3 is TGTGCCAGCAGCGTCGGACAGTGGAACACTGAAGCTTTCTTT.

The chain couples TRBV2 to TRBJ1-2; D call uncertain. In germline, CDR1 is SNHLY, CDR2 FYNNEI. Trimming took off 2 bases at V and 4 bases at J, with 11 bases between the two ends. The CDR3 contains 14 residues. Here the CDR3 reads CASSEYEETYGYTF. The CDR3 DNA is TGTGCCAGCAGTGAATATGAGGAGACCTATGGCTACACCTTC.

The V and J genes are TRBV7-9 and TRBJ2-7, with 7 bases identical to TRBD1. This CDR3 contains 16 residues. Germline-derived CDR1 and CDR2 are SEHNR and FQNEAQ (reference sequence). With V trimmed by 0 bases and J by 3 bases, 8 bases remained unmatched. CDR3 in amino acids: CASSLAPSTGFYEQYF. CDR3 nucleotides: TGTGCCAGCAGCTTAGCCCCATCGACAGGGTTCTACGAGCAGTACTTC.

The genes are TRBV4-1 and TRBJ2-7; possible D gene TRBD2, 6 bases. CDR3 size: 15 residues. Germline V gene data show CDR1 as MGHRA and CDR2 as YSYEKL. V lost 3 bases and J 2 bases, leaving 14 bases between the germline ends. The CDR3 DNA reads as TGCGCCAGCAGCCACCCAGGACGGGGGACCTACGAGCAGTACTTC. Translation gives CASSHPGRGTYEQYF.

This sequence joins TRBV11-2 and TRBJ2-7, with 9 nucleotides matching TRBD1. This CDR3 spans 16 amino acids. The J segment lost 7 bases and the V segment lost 5 bases, leaving 15 bases of the junction unmatched. Germline V gene lookup returns CDR1 SGHAT and CDR2 FQNNGV. The CDR3 DNA is TGTGCCAGCAGCAAGGGGGGGGACAGGGCCTCGAGGGAGCAGTACTTC. It encodes CASSKGGDRASREQYF.

The J gene is TRBJ1-2, the V gene TRBV2, with a weak D call TRBD1 (5 bases). This CDR3 contains 14 residues. V dropped 4 bases and J dropped 2 bases, with 11 bases sitting between them. The germline V gene encodes CDR1 SNHLY and CDR2 FYNNEI. CDR3 in DNA: TGTGCCAGCAGTGCAGGCAGGGCCAACTATGGCTACACCTTC. Amino acids: CASSAGRANYGYTF.

This clone was counted only a few times. The chain couples TRBV29-1 to TRBJ1-6, with a weak D call TRBD1 (5 bases). With 0 bases removed from V and 1 base from J, the gap between germline ends came to 16 bases. This CDR3 region has 18 residues. Looked up from germline, CDR1 is SQVTM and CDR2 is ANQGSEA. DNA of the CDR3: TGCAGCGTTGAAGATGAAACAGGTCGGGGGTCCTATAATTCACCCCTCCACTTT. Its protein product is CSVEDETGRGSYNSPLHF.

The J gene is TRBJ2-3, the V gene TRBV19; weak D call: TRBD2 (6 bases). CDR3 size: 15 residues. Germline CDR1 LNHDA, CDR2 SQIVND (reference sequence). Trimming left V 6 bases short and J 2 bases short, with 15 bases between. The CDR3: CASRTSSVHTDTQYF. The CDR3 coding sequence is TGTGCCAGTAGAACATCTAGCGTGCACACAGATACGCAGTATTTT. The variable domain in full, completed from reference TRBV19 and TRBJ2-3, reads DGGITQSPKYLFRKEGQNVTLSCEQNLNHDAMYWYRQDPGQGLRLIYYSQIVNDFQKGDIAEGYSVSREKKESFPLTVTSAQKNPTAFYLCASRTSSVHTDTQYFGPGTRLTVL.

The CDR3 DNA reads as TGTGCCAGCAGTCCATATTCAGGGGGCTCCTACAATGAGCAGTTCTTC. Translating gives CASSPYSGGSYNEQFF. The J gene is TRBJ2-1, the V gene TRBV27; 7 positions match TRBD1. Looked up from germline, CDR1 is MNHEY and CDR2 is SMNVEV (reference sequence). Losses at the gene ends were 5 bases for V and 0 bases for J; bases not matched to a gene: 7. CDR3 length: 16 residues.

The chain links TRBV10-2 to TRBJ2-1; 11 nucleotides match TRBD2. Germline V gene data show CDR1 as WSHSY and CDR2 as SAAADI. V lost 6 bases and J lost 7; bases outside the gene matches: 8. The CDR3 contains 15 residues. The CDR3 loop reads CASSITSGGRNEQFF. Written as DNA, the CDR3 is TGCGCCAGCAGCATAACTAGCGGGGGCCGAAATGAGCAGTTCTTC.